The sample holds a few counts of the clone carrying this T cell receptor beta chain. Its antigen is undetermined. Healthy bone marrow donors made up the donor group. The germline V gene encodes CDR1 SQVTM and CDR2 ANQGSEA. With 6 bases removed from V and 0 bases from J, the gap between germline ends came to 9 bases. The CDR3 loop spans 13 amino acids. This sample is part of a study of cytomegalovirus exposure and HLA in healthy donors. In the PCR, 60 Vbeta and 13 Jbeta primers were used. Assay used: immunoSEQ multiplex PCR; TCRdb lists only in-frame clones, some missing. The sample consists of 100,000 to 150,000 clones, 80% to 90% of them appearing once. Findings and limits, study-wide: V- and J-gene trimming in TCR beta was tied to a missense DCLRE1C variant by an analysis performed later. Cytomegalovirus association was listed for 150 or so TCR beta chains. Previous analysis showed most TCR beta V segments were productive about 87% or about 30% of the time.

This receptor was identified in a man aged 45 to 65 in good health and CMV-seronegative. The rearrangement joins TRBV29-1 to TRBJ1-3; D not resolved. The sample taken for sequencing was PBMCs. The CDR3 nucleotides read TGCAGCGTCGCAGGCCCCTCTGGAAACACCATATATTTT. Translated: CSVAGPSGNTIYF.